One sample yielded the 16 T cell receptor beta chains listed below, sequenced in a study of blood T cell repertoires in COVID-19. Assay used: immunoSEQ multiplex PCR; TCRdb lists only in-frame clones, some missing. The sample contains roughly 300,000 clones, roughly 85% of which appear only once. Material for sequencing was peripheral blood. The receptors come from a human donor in a cohort sampled during active COVID-19.

The table lists this clone with a few counts. The V and J genes are TRBV7-6 and TRBJ1-5; the D gene is possibly TRBD1 (6 bases). Germline CDR1 and CDR2: SGHVS and FNYEAQ. CDR3 length: 17 amino acids. V was trimmed by 3 bases and J by 4 bases, leaving 19 bases between them. The CDR3 sequence: CASSLFSNGQGNQPQHF. The CDR3 DNA is TGTGCCAGCAGCTTGTTCTCCAACGGCCAGGGGAATCAGCCCCAGCATTTT.

This chain joins TRBV2 and TRBJ2-1, with TRBD1 identical over 11 bases. Germline V gene lookup returns CDR1 SNHLY and CDR2 FYNNEI. The CDR3 loop spans 14 amino acids. With 3 bases clipped from V and 8 bases from J, the junction kept 3 bases outside the gene matches. The DNA for the CDR3 is TGTGCCAGCAGTGAGACGGGACAGGGGGATGAGCAGTTCTTC. It yields the protein CASSETGQGDEQFF.

This chain links TRBV29-1 with TRBJ2-7; D possibly corresponds to TRBD1 (6 bases). The length of the CDR3 is 14 residues. V shed 5 bases and J shed 2 bases, with 16 bases lying between them. Germline CDR1 is SQVTM and CDR2 is ANQGSEA. CDR3 in DNA: TGCAGCGTTCCCCAAACAGGGAACCCCTACGAGCAGTACTTC. Translated, it gives CSVPQTGNPYEQYF.

This rearrangement joins TRBV5-4 to TRBJ2-5, with 12 bases lining up with TRBD1. The CDR3 has 14 residues. Looked up from germline, CDR1 is SGHNT and CDR2 is YYREEE (reference sequence). With 3 bases clipped from V and 5 bases from J, the junction kept 2 bases outside the gene matches. This chain's CDR3 is CASSWDRGRETQYF. CDR3 in DNA: TGTGCCAGCAGCTGGGACAGGGGGCGGGAGACCCAGTACTTC.

The chain joins TRBV12-3 or TRBV12-4 to TRBJ1-1; 10 nucleotides match TRBD1. V trimming: 6 bases; J trimming: 5 bases; junction bases outside the gene matches: 3. The CDR3 is made up of 13 amino acids. Here the CDR3 reads CASRWTGGTEAFF. The CDR3 region has the DNA TGTGCCAGCAGATGGACAGGGGGAACTGAAGCTTTCTTT.

The chain uses TRBV3-1 (or the pseudogene TRBV3-2) and TRBJ2-2; TRBD1 matches at 7 bases. The CDR3 runs to 14 residues. CDR1 is LGHDT and CDR2 is YNNKEL in the germline V gene (reference sequence). Trimming at V came to 5 bases and at J to 4 bases, leaving 4 bases not matched to a gene. CDR3 sequence reads: CASSKTGLTGELFF. CDR3 bases: TGTGCCAGCAGCAAGACAGGGCTCACCGGGGAGCTGTTTTTT.

This chain uses TRBV5-1 with TRBJ2-7; D is perhaps TRBD1 (5 bases). Germline CDR1 reads SGHRS; CDR2 reads YFSETQ. V was clipped by 5 bases and J by 0 bases, with 15 bases between them. This CDR3 has 15 amino acids. In DNA form, the CDR3 reads TGCGCCAGCAGTTACCCCACAGGTAGCTCCTACGAGCAGTACTTC. Protein: CASSYPTGSSYEQYF. The variable domain in full, completed from reference TRBV5-1 and TRBJ2-7, reads KAGVTQTPRYLIKTRGQQVTLSCSPISGHRSVSWYQQTPGQGLQFLFEYFSETQRNKGNFPGRFSGRQFSNSRSEMNVSTLELGDSALYLCASSYPTGSSYEQYFGPGTRLTVT.

CDR3: CATRPGARLFF. The CDR3 nucleotides read TGTGCCACCCGACCGGGTGCTCGGCTGTTTTTT. V gene TRBV28 combines with J gene TRBJ2-2; no firm D call. V was pared by 10 bases and J by 13 bases, with 16 bases between. Germline CDR1 MDHEN, CDR2 SYDVKM. This CDR3 spans 11 amino acids.

The chain uses TRBV5-1 and TRBJ1-1, with D maybe TRBD1 (6 bases). Trimming shortened V by 4 bases and J by 3 bases, and 16 bases separated the two germline ends. The germline V gene encodes CDR1 SGHRS and CDR2 YFSETQ. This CDR3 region has 15 residues. This CDR3 reads CASSPGGGRDTEAFF. In DNA, the CDR3 is TGCGCCAGCAGCCCTGGCGGGGGCAGGGACACTGAAGCTTTCTTT.

A remark on this clone: At the DNA level, this CDR3 is encoded by other sequences in the same sample as well. This sequence joins TRBV19 and TRBJ2-2, with D possibly being TRBD1 (5 bases). The CDR3 sequence is 14 residues long. Germline CDR1 LNHDA, CDR2 SQIVND (reference sequence). V was trimmed by 3 bases and J by 4 bases, leaving 9 bases between them. The DNA of the CDR3 is TGTGCCAGTAGTATCTCAGGGTTCACCGGGGAGCTGTTTTTT. Protein sequence: CASSISGFTGELFF.

The rearrangement joins TRBV2 to TRBJ2-3; 11 bases match TRBD2. V was clipped by 6 bases and J by 2 bases; unmatched bases: 4. Germline assignment: CDR1 SNHLY and CDR2 FYNNEI. This CDR3 has 15 residues. This CDR3 is CASRQLAGATDTQYF. In DNA form, the CDR3 reads TGTGCCAGCAGGCAACTAGCGGGGGCCACAGATACGCAGTATTTT.

This chain connects TRBV7-9 to TRBJ2-7; D not resolved. The V and J ends lost 5 bases and 1 base respectively, with 6 bases between them. The V gene's germline CDR1 is SEHNR and CDR2 FQNEAQ (reference sequence). The CDR3 is 12 amino acids. The CDR3 sequence: CASSPGSYEQYF. Written as DNA, the CDR3 is TGTGCCAGCAGCCCAGGTTCCTACGAGCAGTACTTC.

This clone has only a few counts. The chain combines TRBV19 with TRBJ2-5; TRBD2 matches at 12 bases. V dropped 4 bases and J dropped 2; count of bases not matched to a gene: 11. The CDR3 contains 18 residues. Per germline, CDR1 LNHDA and CDR2 SQIVND (reference sequence). The CDR3 protein is CASSTNPRGLAGQETQYF. As DNA, the CDR3 is TGTGCCAGTAGTACTAACCCACGAGGACTAGCGGGGCAAGAGACCCAGTACTTC.

This clone has more than one count but fewer than ten. This rearrangement joins TRBV3-1 (or the pseudogene TRBV3-2) to TRBJ2-5, with 8 bases aligning to TRBD1. CDR3 size: 13 residues. Germline trimming cut 4 bases from V and 2 bases from J; bases unmatched to any gene: 0. Per the germline V gene, CDR1 is LGHDT and CDR2 is YNNKEL (reference sequence). CDR3 sequence: CASSRDRQETQYF. The DNA for the CDR3 is TGTGCCAGCAGCCGGGACAGGCAAGAGACCCAGTACTTC.

The gene calls are TRBV9 and TRBJ2-3; 7 positions agree with TRBD1. CDR3 length equals 14 residues. Trimming cost V 3 bases and J 4 bases; bases outside gene matches: 5. CDR1 and CDR2 from the germline V gene are SGDLS and YYNGEE. The CDR3 here is CASSGGTVSDTQYF. CDR3 nucleotide sequence: TGTGCCAGCAGCGGAGGGACAGTATCAGATACGCAGTATTTT.

The chain recombines TRBV15 with TRBJ2-5; D may be TRBD1 (6 bases). Trimming took 0 bases from V and 5 from J, leaving 13 bases between them. This CDR3 has 15 residues. The germline gives CDR1 LNHNV, CDR2 YYDKDF (reference sequence). CDR3 amino acids: CATSRDLGARETQYF. The CDR3 DNA follows: TGTGCCACCAGCAGAGATTTGGGGGCGCGGGAGACCCAGTACTTC.